These 6 T cell receptor beta chains came from one sample sequenced in a study of blood T cell repertoires in COVID-19. Measured with immunoSEQ multiplex PCR; TCRdb has only the in-frame clones, and not every one. The repertoire holds 68,000 or so clones, with nearly 90% as singletons. Input material: peripheral blood. These receptors originate from a woman aged 50 to 60 with COVID-19, enrolled during active disease.

The V call is TRBV6-4, the J call TRBJ1-1, with D unresolved. In germline, CDR1 is MRHNA, CDR2 SNTAGT. V was shortened by 4 bases and J by 2 bases, with 8 bases between the two germline ends. The CDR3 is made up of 13 amino acids. The CDR3 DNA sequence: TGTGCCAGCAGTGTCGACTTTAACACTGAAGCTTTCTTT. Its translation is CASSVDFNTEAFF.

This chain uses TRBV21-1 with TRBJ2-2; the table's D call, TRBD2, was not checked against the DNA. TRBV21-1 is recorded as a pseudogene. This CDR3 region has 19 residues. CDR3 coding DNA: TGTGCCAGCAGCACCCCGGGACTAGCGGGACCTATTAACACCGGGGAGCTGTTTTTT. The encoded protein is CASSTPGLAGPINTGELFF.

The chain combines TRBV11-2 with TRBJ2-7, with 7 bases fitting TRBD1. Germline trimming cut 0 bases from V and 1 base from J; bases unmatched to any gene: 3. Germline CDR1 is SGHAT and CDR2 is FQNNGV. This CDR3 is built from 15 residues. The CDR3 DNA follows: TGTGCCAGCAGCTTAGACAGGGGGAGATCCTACGAGCAGTACTTC. Translated: CASSLDRGRSYEQYF.

The chain employs TRBV27 and TRBJ2-5; TRBD2 is a possible D gene (6 bases). Trimming stripped 4 bases from V and 12 bases from J, with 15 bases between. This CDR3 has 12 residues. Germline lookup yields CDR1 MNHEY and CDR2 SMNVEV (reference sequence). The CDR3 here is CASSSGRRAEYF. Written as DNA, the CDR3 is TGTGCCAGCAGTTCGGGGCGGAGGGCCGAGTACTTC.

V gene TRBV19 combines with J gene TRBJ1-1; possibly TRBD1 for D (5 bases). V gave up 6 bases and J gave up 6 bases, with 14 bases separating them. CDR1 and CDR2 from the germline V gene are LNHDA and SQIVND (reference sequence). The CDR3 contains 13 residues. The CDR3 reads CASSSTVVAEAFF. The CDR3 DNA reads as TGTGCCAGTAGCTCGACAGTAGTGGCTGAAGCTTTCTTT.

This clone was seen only a few times. The rearrangement joins TRBV28 to TRBJ1-1, with unresolved D. V shed 6 bases and J shed 6 bases, with 8 bases lying between them. The CDR3 is 11 amino acids. The germline V gene encodes CDR1 MDHEN and CDR2 SYDVKM. CDR3 sequence: CASRGVAEAFF. CDR3 nucleotides: TGTGCCAGCAGGGGAGTCGCTGAAGCTTTCTTT.